This T cell receptor (beta chain) was retrieved from a study of CD8 T cells in Susac syndrome. An input of about 0.5 to 1 ug of RNA was subjected to reverse transcription using random hexamers. Each CDR3 protein gets one entry after TCRdb re-called the immunoSEQ multiplex PCR reads with MiXCR. The sample records about 300,000 distinct CDR3 sequences, about 85% being singletons. This CDR3 spans 13 amino acids. V was cut by 7 bases and J by 0 bases, with 9 bases left in between. The germline CDR1 and CDR2 sequences are MNHNS and SASEGT. The clonotype originates from a human donor with multiple sclerosis. The chain is built from TRBV6-1 and TRBJ1-1; D call uncertain. Sequenced: CD8+ T cells from PBMCs. This chain's CDR3 is CASILGMNTEAFF. CDR3 nucleotides: TGTGCCAGCATTCTTGGCATGAACACTGAAGCTTTCTTT.